The 28 T cell receptor beta chains reported below all come from one sample, sequenced in a study of cytomegalovirus exposure and HLA in healthy donors (dated by TCRdb to 2016 to 2017). The library relied on the immunoSEQ multiplex PCR assay. A mixture of 60 forward primers for TCR Vbeta segments and 13 reverse primers for TCR Jbeta segments was used in the multiplex PCR. TCRdb obtained this table from immuneACCESS and retained in-frame rearrangements with V and J assigned. These tables miss some clones; where compared with another copy, unresolved V genes account for less than half of the shortfall, and the remainder is unexplained. This sample holds some 150,000 clones; around three quarters were observed only once. Roughly 2.2% of the sample is held by the ten biggest clonotypes. Sequenced material: PBMCs. The source of these receptors is a man younger than 40 in good health and CMV-seronegative.

The chain joins TRBV14 to TRBJ1-1; 8 positions agree with TRBD1. CDR3 length: 16 residues. Germline V lookup: CDR1 SGHDN, CDR2 FVKESK. V gave up 1 base and J gave up 3 bases; unmatched junction bases: 7. The CDR3: CASSQGPTGVYTEAFF. CDR3 sequence (DNA): TGTGCCAGCAGCCAAGGTCCGACAGGGGTGTACACTGAAGCTTTCTTT.

This chain connects TRBV10-3 to TRBJ1-2, with 8 bases aligning to TRBD1. V was clipped by 3 bases and J by 8 bases; unmatched bases: 5. The CDR3 has 13 residues. Germline values: CDR1 ENHRY, CDR2 SYGVKD. The CDR3 sequence is CAISDGRGHGYTF. The DNA of the CDR3 is TGTGCCATCAGTGACGGCAGGGGGCACGGCTACACCTTC.

With respect to this clone: A junction boundary mismatches the germline segment, possibly from a read error. The rearrangement uses TRBV10-2 and TRBJ1-1; perhaps TRBD1 as D (5 bases). CDR1 and CDR2 (germline): WSHSY, SAAADI. CDR3 length: 15 residues. CDR3 nucleotide sequence: TGCGCCAGCAGCGAGTCTTTTTTAGGGGCCACTGAAGCTTTCTTT. Amino acids: CASSESFLGATEAFF.

The J gene is TRBJ1-5, the V gene TRBV28; maybe TRBD1 (6 bases). The length of the CDR3 is 20 residues. The germline gives CDR1 MDHEN, CDR2 SYDVKM. The V and J ends lost 7 bases and 4 bases respectively, with 32 bases between them. CDR3 coding DNA: TGTGCCAGCACCAGCTGGTGGACAGCGGGGGAAGACGAACAGAATCAGCCCCAGCATTTT. Translation: CASTSWWTAGEDEQNQPQHF.

This chain uses TRBV6-6 with TRBJ1-5; D is ambiguous. Trimming cost V 4 bases and J 0 bases, with 7 bases left between them. Germline V CDR1 and CDR2: MNHNY, SVGAGI (reference sequence). The CDR3 sequence is 14 residues long. The CDR3 coding sequence is TGTGCCAGCAGTTCGAGGGTTAGCAATCAGCCCCAGCATTTT. This codes for CASSSRVSNQPQHF.

The chain has TRBV7-3 and TRBJ2-5; weak D call: TRBD1 (6 bases). The V and J ends lost 6 bases and 6 bases respectively, with 17 bases between them. The CDR3 is 14 residues long. Germline-derived CDR1 and CDR2 are SGHTA and FQGTGA. The CDR3 region has the DNA TGTGCCAGCAGTCCCACCGGACAGCAAAAGACCCAGTACTTC. Its protein product is CASSPTGQQKTQYF.

This clone was counted a few times. The chain uses TRBV14 and TRBJ2-1; tentative D call: TRBD1 (5 bases). CDR1 and CDR2 (germline): SGHDN, FVKESK. The CDR3 contains 12 residues. With 3 bases removed from V and 12 bases from J, the gap between germline ends came to 12 bases. CDR3 residues: CASSQGPRGQFF. CDR3 nucleotide sequence: TGTGCCAGCAGCCAGGGCCCTAGGGGGCAGTTCTTC.

CDR3 sequence: CASSRDSGNTIYF. In DNA, the CDR3 is TGCGCCAGCAGCCGGGACAGTGGAAACACCATATATTTT. The chain uses TRBV5-1 and TRBJ1-3; 7 bases match TRBD1. CDR3 length equals 13 residues. V lost 4 bases and J lost 3; bases outside the gene matches: 1. CDR1 is SGHRS, CDR2 YFSETQ, per germline.

The V and J genes are TRBV18 and TRBJ1-2, with 7 bases fitting TRBD1. Per the germline V gene, CDR1 is KGHSH and CDR2 is LQKENI. The ends lost 1 base at V and 3 bases at J; junction bases unmatched: 8. This CDR3 region has 16 residues. The CDR3 is CASSPRPIRGHYGYTF. CDR3 sequence (DNA): TGTGCCAGCTCACCACGGCCGATAAGGGGGCACTATGGCTACACCTTC.

CDR3 nucleotides: TGCGCCAGCAGCTTCCTAGCGGGAGGGCCTAAGTACGAGCAGTACTTC. This encodes CASSFLAGGPKYEQYF. V and J are TRBV5-1 and TRBJ2-7; 12 positions match TRBD2. Germline V gene data show CDR1 as SGHRS and CDR2 as YFSETQ. J was trimmed by 4 bases and V by 2 bases; bases with no gene match: 7. This CDR3 region has 16 residues.

As concerns this clone: The sample holds other DNA sequences that translate to the same CDR3. The chain combines TRBV28 with TRBJ2-7; perhaps TRBD1 as D (6 bases). V dropped 4 bases and J dropped 1 base, with 8 bases sitting between them. This CDR3 is 13 amino acids long. The germline CDR1 and CDR2 sequences are MDHEN and SYDVKM. In nucleotides, the CDR3 is TGTGCCAGCAGTTCCGGACAGTCCTACGAGCAGTACTTC. It translates to CASSSGQSYEQYF.

The chain combines TRBV6-6 with TRBJ1-5; D gene unclear. Trimming took off 2 bases at V and 1 base at J, with 6 bases between the two ends. CDR1 and CDR2 (germline): MNHNY, SVGAGI (reference sequence). This CDR3 region has 14 residues. CDR3 loop: CASSYLLSNQPQHF. CDR3 coding DNA: TGTGCCAGCAGTTACCTACTGAGCAATCAGCCCCAGCATTTT.

In this sample, this clone turned up a few times. The chain joins TRBV4-1 to TRBJ2-1; possible D gene TRBD1, 5 bases. V gave up 0 bases and J gave up 1 base, with 10 bases separating them. Germline lookup yields CDR1 MGHRA and CDR2 YSYEKL. This CDR3 region has 16 residues. This chain's CDR3 is CASSQEVRVSYNEQFF. For the CDR3, the DNA is TGCGCCAGCAGCCAAGAAGTCAGGGTGTCCTACAATGAGCAGTTCTTC.

The gene calls are TRBV6-1 and TRBJ2-5, with 9 bases fitting TRBD1. This CDR3 has 15 amino acids. V shed 7 bases, J shed 1 base, and the junction held 7 bases outside the gene matches. Germline V gene lookup returns CDR1 MNHNS and CDR2 SASEGT. In DNA, the CDR3 is TGTGCCAGCACCCTTTTACAGGGGGCCCAAGAGACCCAGTACTTC. This encodes CASTLLQGAQETQYF.

This clone was picked up one time. The V gene is TRBV5-6, the J gene TRBJ2-7, with a possible D match to TRBD1 (6 bases). The V end was cut by 6 bases, the J end by 0 bases, with 22 bases between. The germline gives CDR1 SGHDT, CDR2 YYEEEE. This CDR3 contains 17 residues. CDR3 region: CASTSSPGTLRSYEQYF. CDR3 coding DNA: TGTGCCAGCACCTCTTCGCCCGGGACACTACGCTCCTACGAGCAGTACTTC.

V gene TRBV18 combines with J gene TRBJ1-5; 7 bases map to TRBD1. This CDR3 comprises 15 residues. CDR1 is KGHSH, CDR2 LQKENI, per germline. Unmatched junction bases numbered 7, after V lost 4 bases and J lost 4 bases. CDR3 region: CASSRGTAQNQPQHF. The CDR3 nucleotides read TGTGCCAGCTCACGGGGGACAGCACAAAATCAGCCCCAGCATTTT.

This clone was found once. The chain has TRBV25-1 and TRBJ1-6, with 9 bases matching TRBD1. Germline values: CDR1 MGHDK, CDR2 SYGVNS. The CDR3 covers 15 residues. With V trimmed by 4 bases and J by 7 bases, 5 bases remained unmatched. CDR3 in amino acids: CASSGSDRGNSPLHF. The CDR3, as DNA: TGTGCCAGCAGTGGGTCGGACAGGGGAAATTCACCCCTCCACTTT.

CDR3 protein: CSVDRGRNEQYF. The CDR3 coding sequence is TGCAGCGTAGACAGGGGGAGGAACGAGCAGTACTTC. The chain combines TRBV29-1 with TRBJ2-7; 9 bases align to TRBD1. The CDR3 runs 12 residues. The junction had 5 bases not matched to a gene; V was cut back by 6 bases and J by 5 bases. Germline CDR1 and CDR2: SQVTM and ANQGSEA.

The count of this clone is one. The genes are TRBV5-4 and TRBJ2-7; D is ambiguous. With 0 bases removed from V and 2 bases from J, the gap between germline ends came to 9 bases. Germline V CDR1 and CDR2: SGHNT, YYREEE (reference sequence). The CDR3 is 14 residues long. The CDR3 sequence: CASSLAAGTYEQYF. Here the CDR3 DNA reads TGTGCCAGCAGCTTGGCCGCAGGTACCTACGAGCAGTACTTC.

This clone occurred a few times. The chain carries TRBV5-4 and TRBJ1-1; unclear D gene. This CDR3 has 14 amino acids. V lost 4 bases, J lost 5 bases, and 15 bases lay in between. The germline CDR1 and CDR2 sequences are SGHNT and YYREEE (reference sequence). The CDR3 protein is CASSTSGAMTEAFF. CDR3 bases: TGTGCCAGCAGCACTTCCGGTGCGATGACTGAAGCTTTCTTT.

V and J are TRBV28 and TRBJ1-1; TRBD1 is a possible D gene (6 bases). CDR1 MDHEN and CDR2 SYDVKM come from the germline V gene. The CDR3 runs 14 residues. The ends were cut back, 6 bases at V and 1 base at J, with 12 bases in the middle. CDR3 amino acids: CASRPQTGNTEAFF. The CDR3 coding sequence is TGTGCCAGCAGGCCTCAGACAGGGAACACTGAAGCTTTCTTT.

The rearrangement links TRBV10-1 to TRBJ2-3; D remains ambiguous. V was shortened by 2 bases and J by 0 bases, with 6 bases between the two germline ends. The CDR3 spans 14 residues. In germline, CDR1 is WNHNN, CDR2 SYGVQD (reference sequence). DNA for the CDR3: TGCGCCAGCAGTGAGGGGCAGAGCACAGATACGCAGTATTTT. Translation gives CASSEGQSTDTQYF.

The V and J genes are TRBV11-2 and TRBJ1-1; perhaps TRBD1 as D (5 bases). This CDR3 spans 16 amino acids. Looked up from germline, CDR1 is SGHAT and CDR2 is FQNNGV. V was trimmed by 3 bases and J by 1 base, leaving 15 bases between them. CDR3 sequence: CASSFEVGQGNTEAFF. The CDR3 coding sequence is TGTGCCAGCAGCTTCGAGGTAGGACAAGGGAACACTGAAGCTTTCTTT.

The genes are TRBV9 and TRBJ2-7, with TRBD2 matching over 12 bases. The V gene's germline CDR1 is SGDLS and CDR2 YYNGEE. The V segment lost 3 bases and the J segment 3 bases; nucleotides outside the gene matches: 1. The length of the CDR3 is 14 residues. This CDR3 reads CASSATSGSYEQYF. Written as DNA, the CDR3 is TGTGCCAGCAGCGCGACTAGCGGGAGCTACGAGCAGTACTTC.

The gene calls are TRBV2 and TRBJ2-1, with 7 bases fitting TRBD2. Germline-derived CDR1 and CDR2 are SNHLY and FYNNEI. The length of the CDR3 is 16 residues. V was pared by 6 bases and J by 6 bases, with 14 bases of the junction left unmatched. CDR3 DNA sequence: TGTGCCAGCAGGATTAGGAGCGGGGCCCCATCCAATGAGCAGTTCTTC. It is translated as CASRIRSGAPSNEQFF.

This rearrangement joins TRBV4-1 to TRBJ1-5, with 10 bases lining up with TRBD1. The germline V gene has CDR1 MGHRA and CDR2 YSYEKL. This CDR3 spans 16 amino acids. J lost 3 bases, V lost 2 bases, and 4 bases had no gene match. DNA for the CDR3: TGCGCCAGCAGCCAACGGACAGGGGGGAACAATCAGCCCCAGCATTTT. Amino acid sequence: CASSQRTGGNNQPQHF.

The chain links TRBV28 to TRBJ1-5; TRBD1 matches 7 bases. CDR3 length: 14 amino acids. Looked up from germline, CDR1 is MDHEN and CDR2 is SYDVKM. The V segment lost 8 bases and the J segment 5 bases; nucleotides outside the gene matches: 9. This CDR3 is CASATPGQYQPQHF. In DNA, the CDR3 is TGTGCCAGCGCTACACCGGGACAGTATCAGCCCCAGCATTTT. Drawing the rest from reference TRBV28 and TRBJ1-5, the complete variable domain is DVKVTQSSRYLVKRTGEKVFLECVQDMDHENMFWYRQDPGLGLRLIYFSYDVKMKEKGDIPEGYSVSREKKERFSLILESASTNQTSMYLCASATPGQYQPQHFGDGTRLSIL.

The chain employs TRBV18 and TRBJ1-1, with 9 bases that match TRBD1. This CDR3 has 14 amino acids. Per germline, CDR1 KGHSH and CDR2 LQKENI. V was pared by 6 bases and J by 4 bases, with 6 bases of the junction left unmatched. Here the CDR3 reads CASSAGQGVTEAFF. The DNA for the CDR3 is TGTGCCAGCTCTGCGGGACAGGGCGTCACTGAAGCTTTCTTT.